The 23 T cell receptor beta chains listed next were all sequenced from one sample in a study of shared clonotypes between healthy human individuals (TCRdb year 2020). Libraries were constructed by the immunoSEQ multiplex PCR assay. As stored in TCRdb, this immuneACCESS dataset retains in-frame rearrangements with V and J assigned. A fraction of the clones does not appear; measured against another copy, unresolved V genes explain less than half of the discrepancy, and the remainder lacks a known reason. The sample data list millions of clones, and 85% to 95% of these were observed just once. The ten largest clones represent over 0.12% of the sample. The sequenced sample was naive CD4+ T cells sorted from blood. The cell subset or site tag for this specimen amounts to: CD45RA+ positively selected. The receptors shown here come from a man aged 18-30 years in good health.

The CDR3 DNA is TGTGCCAGCAGTAACTTTGGGGGGGGCTACGAGCAGTACTTC. This codes for CASSNFGGGYEQYF. This sequence joins TRBV25-1 and TRBJ2-7; 7 nucleotides match TRBD2. Germline-derived CDR1 and CDR2 are MGHDK and SYGVNS. This CDR3 has 14 amino acids. V shed 5 bases, J shed 3 bases, and the junction held 7 bases outside the gene matches.

This chain connects TRBV6-5 to TRBJ1-5; D call uncertain. There are 15 residues in the CDR3. The ends were cut back, 2 bases at V and 1 base at J, with 9 bases in the middle. Per germline, CDR1 MNHEY and CDR2 SVGAGI. The CDR3 sequence is CASSYEGISNQPQHF. CDR3 coding DNA: TGTGCCAGCAGTTACGAGGGTATCAGCAATCAGCCCCAGCATTTT.

The chain recombines TRBV11-2 with TRBJ2-7, with 7 bases lining up with TRBD1. The germline V gene encodes CDR1 SGHAT and CDR2 FQNNGV. After removal of 5 bases from V and 10 bases from J, the junction contained 5 bases not matched to a gene. There are 11 residues in the CDR3. CDR3 sequence reads: CASSPDRSQYF. The CDR3 DNA reads TGTGCCAGCAGCCCGGACAGGTCCCAGTACTTC.

The CDR3 bases are TGTGCCAGCAGTCAAACAGGGGGCGCGGGTAATGAAAAACTGTTTTTT. This sequence encodes CASSQTGGAGNEKLFF. The gene calls are TRBV2 and TRBJ1-4, with 9 positions matching TRBD1. The CDR3 is 16 residues long. The V gene's germline CDR1 is SNHLY and CDR2 FYNNEI. The junction had 8 bases not matched to a gene; V was cut back by 5 bases and J by 4 bases.

The rearrangement uses TRBV5-1 and TRBJ2-7, with D uncertain. The CDR3 length is 15 residues. Between the trimmed V and J ends, which lost 0 bases and 0 bases, there was a span of 10 bases. The germline V gene has CDR1 SGHRS and CDR2 YFSETQ. CDR3 protein: CASSLDLGSSYEQYF. CDR3 nucleotide sequence: TGCGCCAGCAGCTTGGACTTGGGGTCCTCCTACGAGCAGTACTTC.

Of note for this clone: Different DNA sequences within this sample yield the same CDR3. The V call is TRBV18, the J call TRBJ1-2; a weak D match, TRBD1 (5 bases). This CDR3 region has 14 residues. The V end lost 3 bases, the J end lost 3 bases, and 11 bases lay between the germline ends. Germline V gene lookup returns CDR1 KGHSH and CDR2 LQKENI. The CDR3: CASSPPGTDYGYTF. Here the CDR3 DNA reads TGTGCCAGCTCACCCCCCGGGACGGACTATGGCTACACCTTC.

This rearrangement joins TRBV19 to TRBJ2-7, with TRBD1 identical over 11 bases. V was pared by 10 bases and J by 3 bases, with 5 bases of the junction left unmatched. Per germline, CDR1 LNHDA and CDR2 SQIVND (reference sequence). The CDR3 has 13 amino acids. The CDR3 coding sequence is TGTGCCATAATGGACAGGGGGCTCTACGAGCAGTACTTC. It translates to CAIMDRGLYEQYF.

For this clone: This specimen includes other DNA sequences encoding the same CDR3. The J gene is TRBJ1-6, the V gene TRBV6-5; D unclear. Germline values: CDR1 MNHEY, CDR2 SVGAGI. The CDR3 consists of 12 residues. Trimming shortened V by 2 bases and J by 8 bases, and 4 bases separated the two germline ends. The CDR3 DNA reads as TGTGCCAGCAGTTACGGAGATTCACCCCTCCACTTT. Amino acids: CASSYGDSPLHF.

This chain connects TRBV5-6 to TRBJ1-2; no definite D call. From germline, CDR1 is SGHDT and CDR2 YYEEEE. Trimming cost V 0 bases and J 7 bases, with 7 bases left between them. The CDR3 is 12 amino acids. CDR3 nucleotide sequence: TGTGCCAGCAGCTTGGCGGGGTTTGGCTACACCTTC. Its translation: CASSLAGFGYTF. The full variable domain, in which reference TRBV5-6 and TRBJ1-2 provide the parts outside the CDR3, is DAGVTQSPTHLIKTRGQQVTLRCSPKSGHDTVSWYQQALGQGPQFIFQYYEEEERQRGNFPDRFSGHQFPNYSSELNVNALLLGDSALYLCASSLAGFGYTFGSGTRLTVV.

This chain links TRBV30 with TRBJ2-6; D is unresolved. The germline V gene has CDR1 GTSNPN and CDR2 SVGIG (reference sequence). With 3 bases removed from V and 5 bases from J, the gap between germline ends came to 17 bases. The CDR3 is 16 residues long. The CDR3 coding sequence is TGTGCCTGGAGGGCGACTGCCTTAGAGCGGGCCAACGTCCTGACTTTC. Amino acids: CAWRATALERANVLTF. The full variable domain, in which reference TRBV30 and TRBJ2-6 provide the parts outside the CDR3, is SQTIHQWPATLVQPVGSPLSLECTVEGTSNPNLYWYRQAAGRGLQLLFYSVGIGQISSEVPQNLSASRPQDRQFILSSKKLLLSDSGFYLCAWRATALERANVLTFGAGSRLTVL.

This clone showed up just a few times. This CDR3 is also generated by other DNA sequences in the sample. The chain recombines TRBV10-3 with TRBJ1-4, with 8 bases fitting TRBD1. V dropped 3 bases and J dropped 5; count of bases not matched to a gene: 2. The length of the CDR3 is 14 residues. CDR1 is ENHRY, CDR2 SYGVKD, per germline. The CDR3 here is CAISEGTGNEKLFF. The CDR3 DNA is TGTGCCATCAGTGAAGGGACAGGAAATGAAAAACTGTTTTTT.

This chain connects TRBV4-2 to TRBJ1-1; TRBD1 is a possible D gene (5 bases). The ends were cut back, 0 bases at V and 4 bases at J, with 21 bases in the middle. The germline V gene encodes CDR1 LGHNA and CDR2 YNFKEQ. This CDR3 region has 18 residues. In DNA form, the CDR3 reads TGTGCCAGCAGCCAAGATGTTGGCGTGGTAGCGGGGGGCACTGAAGCTTTCTTT. Amino acids: CASSQDVGVVAGGTEAFF.

The chain has TRBV27 and TRBJ2-5, with 9 bases identical to TRBD2. Per the germline V gene, CDR1 is MNHEY and CDR2 is SMNVEV (reference sequence). This CDR3 has 14 residues. Trimming took 6 bases from V and 3 from J; bases not matched to a gene: 5. CDR3 DNA sequence: TGTGCCAGCAGGACCATAGCGGGAGAAGAGACCCAGTACTTC. Residues: CASRTIAGEETQYF.

The V gene is TRBV5-1, the J gene TRBJ2-7, with D perhaps matching TRBD1 or TRBD2 (5 bases each). CDR3 length: 15 residues. Germline CDR1 and CDR2: SGHRS and YFSETQ. Trimming left V 5 bases short and J 7 bases short, with 22 bases between. CDR3 bases: TGCGCCAGCAGGGGCACCCGGGACCGGAGTCCGGAGCAGTACTTC. The encoded protein is CASRGTRDRSPEQYF.

With regard to this clone: Compared with germline, one end of the junction differs, possibly owing to a read error. CDR3 amino acids: CASSYDRGGEQYF. DNA for the CDR3: TGTGCTAGCAGCTACGACAGGGGGGGCGAGCAGTACTTC. This rearrangement joins TRBV7-7 to TRBJ2-7, with 9 bases matching TRBD1. There are 13 residues in the CDR3. Germline V gene sequence: CDR1 SSHAT, CDR2 FNYEAQ (reference sequence).

As to this clone: Other DNA sequences within the sample encode an identical CDR3. The V gene is TRBV5-1, the J gene TRBJ2-7; D remains unclear. CDR3 length equals 14 residues. Germline lookup yields CDR1 SGHRS and CDR2 YFSETQ. Trimming left V 1 base short and J 0 bases short, with 8 bases between. This CDR3 is CASSLTGSSYEQYF. The CDR3 DNA is TGCGCCAGCAGCTTGACCGGGTCCTCCTACGAGCAGTACTTC.

V usage is TRBV19 and J usage is TRBJ1-2; weak D call: TRBD1 (6 bases). The V end lost 8 bases, the J end lost 5 bases, and 15 bases lay between the germline ends. Germline V CDR1 and CDR2: LNHDA, SQIVND (reference sequence). The CDR3 is 13 amino acids. The CDR3 here is CASAPGQGYGYTF. The CDR3 region has the DNA TGTGCCAGTGCCCCAGGGCAGGGGTATGGCTACACCTTC.

This chain uses TRBV5-4 with TRBJ2-7; the D gene is possibly TRBD1 (6 bases). The CDR3 covers 14 residues. V gave up 5 bases and J gave up 5 bases, with 17 bases separating them. The germline CDR1 and CDR2 sequences are SGHNT and YYREEE (reference sequence). Here the CDR3 reads CASRSDLQGNEQYF. The CDR3 DNA is TGTGCCAGCAGGAGTGACCTACAGGGAAACGAGCAGTACTTC.

The CDR3 DNA is TGTGCCAGCGACAGTCTGAACACTGAAGCTTTCTTT. Protein product: CASDSLNTEAFF. The chain employs TRBV28 and TRBJ1-1, with D tentatively TRBD1 (5 bases). The CDR3 spans 12 residues. The ends were cut back, 8 bases at V and 0 bases at J, with 7 bases in the middle. Germline V CDR1 and CDR2: MDHEN, SYDVKM.

The rearrangement links TRBV7-2 to TRBJ2-1; D unclear. The CDR3 consists of 15 residues. Germline assignment: CDR1 SGHTA and CDR2 FQGNSA. V shed 5 bases and J shed 6 bases, with 17 bases lying between them. In DNA, the CDR3 is TGTGCCAGCAGCCCCCCACAAGCGACTCCCAATGAGCAGTTCTTC. Translated: CASSPPQATPNEQFF.

This clone was recorded once. The J gene is TRBJ1-3, the V gene TRBV7-9; 8 bases match TRBD1. CDR1 is SEHNR and CDR2 is FQNEAQ in the germline V gene (reference sequence). CDR3 length equals 15 residues. The J segment lost 2 bases and the V segment lost 5 bases, leaving 5 bases of the junction unmatched. This CDR3 is CASSRMTGAGNTIYF. The CDR3 DNA sequence: TGTGCCAGCAGCCGAATGACAGGGGCTGGAAACACCATATATTTT.

In its sample, this clone was seen once. The rearrangement links TRBV5-6 to TRBJ2-3; D gene uncertain. The V gene's germline CDR1 is SGHDT and CDR2 YYEEEE. The CDR3 contains 16 residues. V was cut by 3 bases and J by 2 bases, with 16 bases left in between. This CDR3 is CASSSIGSLITDTQYF. Written as DNA, the CDR3 is TGTGCCAGCAGCTCTATTGGTAGCTTGATCACAGATACGCAGTATTTT. The full variable domain, its missing parts supplied by reference TRBV5-6 and TRBJ2-3, is DAGVTQSPTHLIKTRGQQVTLRCSPKSGHDTVSWYQQALGQGPQFIFQYYEEEERQRGNFPDRFSGHQFPNYSSELNVNALLLGDSALYLCASSSIGSLITDTQYFGPGTRLTVL.

CDR3: CASSYSGGSLEEQYF. In nucleotides, the CDR3 is TGTGCCAGCAGTTACTCGGGGGGGAGTCTAGAAGAGCAGTACTTC. This chain links TRBV6-5 with TRBJ2-7, with 7 positions matching TRBD2. Germline CDR1 and CDR2: MNHEY and SVGAGI. The length of the CDR3 is 15 residues. After removal of 0 bases from V and 7 bases from J, the junction contained 9 bases not matched to a gene.